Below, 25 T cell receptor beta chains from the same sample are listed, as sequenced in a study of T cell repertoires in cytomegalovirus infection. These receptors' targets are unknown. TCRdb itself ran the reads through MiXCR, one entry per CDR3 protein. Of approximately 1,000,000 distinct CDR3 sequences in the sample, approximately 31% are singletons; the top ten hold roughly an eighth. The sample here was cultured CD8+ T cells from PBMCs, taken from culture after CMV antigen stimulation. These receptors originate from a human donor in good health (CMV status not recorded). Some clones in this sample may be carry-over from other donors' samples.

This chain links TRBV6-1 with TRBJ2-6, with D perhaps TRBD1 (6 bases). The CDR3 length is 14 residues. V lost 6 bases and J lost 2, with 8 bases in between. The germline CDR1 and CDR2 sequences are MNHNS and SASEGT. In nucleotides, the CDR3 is TGTGCCAGCAGAGCAGGGGCTGGGGCCAACGTCCTGACTTTC. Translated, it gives CASRAGAGANVLTF.

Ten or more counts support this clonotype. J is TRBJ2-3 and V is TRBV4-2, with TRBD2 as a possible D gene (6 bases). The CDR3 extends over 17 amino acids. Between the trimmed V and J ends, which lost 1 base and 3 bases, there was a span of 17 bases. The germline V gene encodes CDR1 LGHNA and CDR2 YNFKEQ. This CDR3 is CASSQVHGTGVTDTQYF. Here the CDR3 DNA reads TGTGCCAGCAGCCAAGTCCACGGGACTGGGGTAACAGATACGCAGTATTTT.

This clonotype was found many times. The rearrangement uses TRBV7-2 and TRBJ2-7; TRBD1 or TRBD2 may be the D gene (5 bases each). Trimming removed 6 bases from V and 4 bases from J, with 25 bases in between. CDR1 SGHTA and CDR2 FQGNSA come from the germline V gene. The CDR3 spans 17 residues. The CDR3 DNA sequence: TGTGCCAGCAGGCCATACGGGGCCGGGACCCACTCTTACGAGCAGTACGTC. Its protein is CASRPYGAGTHSYEQYV.

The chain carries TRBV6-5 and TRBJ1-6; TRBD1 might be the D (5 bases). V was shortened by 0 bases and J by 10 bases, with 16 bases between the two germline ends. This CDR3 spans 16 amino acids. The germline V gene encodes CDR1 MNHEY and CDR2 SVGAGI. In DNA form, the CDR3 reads TGTGCCAGCAGTTACTCTGGCCTGCCGGGGGGGTCACCCCTCCACTTT. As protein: CASSYSGLPGGSPLHF.

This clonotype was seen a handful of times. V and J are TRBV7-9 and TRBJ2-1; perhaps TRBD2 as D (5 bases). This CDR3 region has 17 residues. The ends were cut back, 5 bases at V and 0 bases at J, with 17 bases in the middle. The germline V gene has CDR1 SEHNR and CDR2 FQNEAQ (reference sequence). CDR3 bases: TGTGCCAGCAGCCCTAGTAGGAGCGGAAGCTCCTACAATGAGCAGTTCTTC. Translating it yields CASSPSRSGSSYNEQFF.

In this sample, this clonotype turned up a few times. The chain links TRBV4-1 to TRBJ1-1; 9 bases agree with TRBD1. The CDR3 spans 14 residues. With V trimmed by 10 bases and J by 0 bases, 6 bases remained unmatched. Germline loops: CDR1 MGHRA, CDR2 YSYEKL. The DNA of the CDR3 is TGCGCCACCTCCGGGACAGGGTTGAACACTGAAGCTTTCTTT. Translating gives CATSGTGLNTEAFF.

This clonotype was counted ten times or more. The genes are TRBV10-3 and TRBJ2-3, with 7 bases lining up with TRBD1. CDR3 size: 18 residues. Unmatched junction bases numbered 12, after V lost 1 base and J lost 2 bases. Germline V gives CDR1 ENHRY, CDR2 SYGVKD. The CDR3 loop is CAISEFLPGTAYTDTQYF. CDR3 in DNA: TGTGCCATCAGTGAGTTTCTACCCGGGACAGCTTACACAGATACGCAGTATTTT.

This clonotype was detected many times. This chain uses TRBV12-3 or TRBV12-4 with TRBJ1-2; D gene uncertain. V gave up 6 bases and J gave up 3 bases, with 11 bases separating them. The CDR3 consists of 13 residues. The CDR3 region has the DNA TGTGCCAGCAGGCCTCCAGGAGACTATGGCTACACCTTC. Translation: CASRPPGDYGYTF.

CDR3 in DNA: TGTGCCAGCAGCGTCCGGACAGGGGGCGGCTACACCTTC. It encodes CASSVRTGGGYTF. The chain employs TRBV7-9 and TRBJ1-2, with 11 bases identical to TRBD1. This CDR3 contains 13 residues. Trimming took 5 bases from V and 8 from J; bases not matched to a gene: 4. Germline CDR1 reads SEHNR; CDR2 reads FQNEAQ (reference sequence).

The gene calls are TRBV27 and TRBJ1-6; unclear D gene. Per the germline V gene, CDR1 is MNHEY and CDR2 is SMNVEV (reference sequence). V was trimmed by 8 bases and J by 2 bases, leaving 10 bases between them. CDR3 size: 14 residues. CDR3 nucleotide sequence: TGTGCCAGCGGCCCTCCGGCCTATAATTCACCCCTCCACTTT. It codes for CASGPPAYNSPLHF.

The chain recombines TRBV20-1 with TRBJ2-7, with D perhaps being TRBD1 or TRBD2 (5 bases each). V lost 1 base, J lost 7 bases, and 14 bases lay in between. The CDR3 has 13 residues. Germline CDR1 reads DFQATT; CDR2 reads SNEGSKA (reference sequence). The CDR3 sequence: CSARGWGREEQYF. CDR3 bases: TGCAGTGCTAGAGGGTGGGGGAGAGAGGAGCAGTACTTC.

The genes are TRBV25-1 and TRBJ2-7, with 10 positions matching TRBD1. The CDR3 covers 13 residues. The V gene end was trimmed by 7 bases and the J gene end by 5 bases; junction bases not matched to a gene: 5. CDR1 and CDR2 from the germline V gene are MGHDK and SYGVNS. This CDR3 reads CASKGQGSHEQYF. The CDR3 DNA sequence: TGTGCCAGCAAGGGACAGGGGTCCCACGAGCAGTACTTC.

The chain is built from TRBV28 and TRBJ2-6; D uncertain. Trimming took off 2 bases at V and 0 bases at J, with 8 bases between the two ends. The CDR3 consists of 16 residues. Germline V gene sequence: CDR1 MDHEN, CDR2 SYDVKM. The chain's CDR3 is CASSLIDRSGANVLTF. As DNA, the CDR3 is TGTGCCAGCAGTTTAATAGATCGCTCTGGGGCCAACGTCCTGACTTTC.

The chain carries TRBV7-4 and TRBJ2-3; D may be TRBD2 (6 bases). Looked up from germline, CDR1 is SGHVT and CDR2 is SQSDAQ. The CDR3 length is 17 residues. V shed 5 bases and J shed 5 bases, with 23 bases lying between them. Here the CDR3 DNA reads TGTGCCAGCAGCCTCACTCCCGGGACTCAACCGGGAGATACGCAGTATTTT. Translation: CASSLTPGTQPGDTQYF.

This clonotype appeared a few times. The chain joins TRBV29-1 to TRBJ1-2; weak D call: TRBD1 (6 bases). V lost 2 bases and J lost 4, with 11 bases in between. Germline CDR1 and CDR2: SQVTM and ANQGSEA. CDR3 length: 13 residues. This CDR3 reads CSVESGTSYGYTF. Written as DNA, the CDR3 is TGCAGCGTTGAATCCGGGACAAGCTATGGCTACACCTTC.

The CDR3 DNA reads as TGTGCCAGCAGTCTCTCTAGCGGGGGGGTAGACGCTGAGCAGTTCTTC. The encoded protein is CASSLSSGGVDAEQFF. This chain uses TRBV12-3 or TRBV12-4 with TRBJ2-1; TRBD2 agrees at 12 bases. Unmatched junction bases numbered 11, after V lost 5 bases and J lost 9 bases. The CDR3 sequence is 16 residues long.

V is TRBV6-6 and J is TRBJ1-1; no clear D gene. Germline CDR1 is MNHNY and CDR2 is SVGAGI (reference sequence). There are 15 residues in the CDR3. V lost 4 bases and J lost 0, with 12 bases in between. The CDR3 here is CASSSTSTLNTEAFF. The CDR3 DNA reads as TGTGCCAGCAGTTCGACTTCTACACTGAACACTGAAGCTTTCTTT.

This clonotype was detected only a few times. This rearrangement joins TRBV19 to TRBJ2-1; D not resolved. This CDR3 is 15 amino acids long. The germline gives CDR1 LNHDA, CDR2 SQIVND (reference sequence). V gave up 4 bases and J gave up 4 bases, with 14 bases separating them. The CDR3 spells CASSNARAGYNEQFF. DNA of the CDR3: TGTGCCAGTAGTAACGCTAGGGCTGGGTACAATGAGCAGTTCTTC.

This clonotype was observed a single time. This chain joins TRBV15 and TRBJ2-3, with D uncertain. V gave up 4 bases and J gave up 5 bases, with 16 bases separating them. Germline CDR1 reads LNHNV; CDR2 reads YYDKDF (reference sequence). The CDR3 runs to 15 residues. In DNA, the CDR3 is TGTGCCACCAGCATATGGGAAGGGTTTCAAGATACGCAGTATTTT. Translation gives CATSIWEGFQDTQYF. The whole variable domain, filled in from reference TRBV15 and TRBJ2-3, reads DAMVIQNPRYQVTQFGKPVTLSCSQTLNHNVMYWYQQKSSQAPKLLFHYYDKDFNNEADTPDNFQSRRPNTSFCFLDIRSPGLGDTAMYLCATSIWEGFQDTQYFGPGTRLTVL.

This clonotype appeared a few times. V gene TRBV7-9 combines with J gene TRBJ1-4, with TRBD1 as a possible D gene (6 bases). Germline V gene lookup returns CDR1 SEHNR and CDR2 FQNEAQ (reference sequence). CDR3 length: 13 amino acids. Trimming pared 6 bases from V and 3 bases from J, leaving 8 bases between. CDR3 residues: CASRGTPNEKLFF. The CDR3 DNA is TGTGCCAGCAGGGGGACACCTAATGAAAAACTGTTTTTT.

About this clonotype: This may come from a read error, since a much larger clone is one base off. The CDR3 region is CASTREGSDEQFF. CDR3 nucleotides: TGTGCCAGCACCCGGGAGGGGAGCGATGAGCAGTTCTTC. V gene TRBV12-3 or TRBV12-4 combines with J gene TRBJ2-1, with 8 bases identical to TRBD2. There are 13 residues in the CDR3. The trim removed 7 bases at V and 8 bases at J, leaving 7 bases unmatched.

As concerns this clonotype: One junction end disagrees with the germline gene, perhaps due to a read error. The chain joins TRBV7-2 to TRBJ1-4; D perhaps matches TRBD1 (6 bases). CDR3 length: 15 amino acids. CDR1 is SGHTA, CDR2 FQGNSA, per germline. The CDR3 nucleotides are TGTGCCAGCAGTTTAGTCGGGGGGGCGGGTGAAAAACTGTTTTTT. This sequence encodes CASSLVGGAGEKLFF.

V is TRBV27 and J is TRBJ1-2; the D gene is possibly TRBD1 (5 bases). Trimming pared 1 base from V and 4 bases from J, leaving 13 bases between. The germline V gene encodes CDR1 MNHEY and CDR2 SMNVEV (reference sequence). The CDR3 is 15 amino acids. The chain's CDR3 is CASSLLAGMSYGYTF. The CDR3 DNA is TGTGCCAGCAGTTTATTGGCAGGGATGAGCTATGGCTACACCTTC.

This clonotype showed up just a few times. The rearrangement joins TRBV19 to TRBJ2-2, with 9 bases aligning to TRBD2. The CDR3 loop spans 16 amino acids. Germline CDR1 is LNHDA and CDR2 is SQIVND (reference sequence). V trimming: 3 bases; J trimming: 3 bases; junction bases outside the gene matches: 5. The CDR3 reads CASSIPSGADTGELFF. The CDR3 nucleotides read TGTGCCAGTAGTATCCCTAGCGGGGCTGACACCGGGGAGCTGTTTTTT. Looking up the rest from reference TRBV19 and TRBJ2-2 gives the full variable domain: DGGITQSPKYLFRKEGQNVTLSCEQNLNHDAMYWYRQDPGQGLRLIYYSQIVNDFQKGDIAEGYSVSREKKESFPLTVTSAQKNPTAFYLCASSIPSGADTGELFFGEGSRLTVL.

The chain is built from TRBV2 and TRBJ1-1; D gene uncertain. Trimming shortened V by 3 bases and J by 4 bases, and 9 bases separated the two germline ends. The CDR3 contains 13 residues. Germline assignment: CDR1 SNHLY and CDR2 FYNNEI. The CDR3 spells CASSDAIFTEAFF. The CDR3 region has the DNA TGTGCCAGCAGTGATGCCATTTTCACTGAAGCTTTCTTT.